This entry lists 17 T cell receptor beta chains sequenced from one sample in a study of OX40 agonist ivuxolimab in advanced cancers. Using immunoSEQ multiplex PCR, the repertoire was profiled, and TCRdb retains in-frame clones only, with some absent. Found here are tens of thousands of clones, 80% to 85% of them singletons; the top ten hold about 20%. Sequenced material: CD4+ or CD8+ T cells sorted from blood, taken in a trial of the OX40 agonist ivuxolimab. Receptors were obtained from an adult with an advanced solid tumor such as melanoma, head and neck, liver or kidney cancer.

This chain uses TRBV6-5 with TRBJ2-3; D is possibly TRBD2 (6 bases). The CDR3 has 15 residues. V lost 7 bases and J 0 bases, leaving 14 bases between the germline ends. The germline V gene encodes CDR1 MNHEY and CDR2 SVGAGI. CDR3 sequence (DNA): TGTGCCAGCACAACTGGACTAACTAGCACAGATACGCAGTATTTT. This gives the protein CASTTGLTSTDTQYF.

The chain recombines TRBV14 with TRBJ1-2; tentative D call: TRBD1 (5 bases). The ends were cut back, 3 bases at V and 8 bases at J, with 13 bases in the middle. Germline V lookup: CDR1 SGHDN, CDR2 FVKESK. The CDR3 contains 13 residues. CDR3 residues: CASSQRQGGGYTF. The DNA of the CDR3 is TGTGCCAGCAGCCAGCGGCAGGGTGGGGGCTACACCTTC.

The V gene is TRBV18, the J gene TRBJ2-5, with D perhaps assigned TRBD1 or TRBD2 (5 bases each). From germline, CDR1 is KGHSH and CDR2 LQKENI. V lost 3 bases and J lost 13, with 24 bases in between. CDR3 size: 15 residues. The CDR3 protein is CASSPGVIRDPVPYF. The CDR3 DNA sequence: TGTGCCAGCTCACCGGGGGTTATCCGAGACCCAGTACCGTACTTC.

The chain joins TRBV7-3 to TRBJ2-3; 7 bases are a match to TRBD2. The CDR3 is 17 amino acids. CDR1 is SGHTA and CDR2 is FQGTGA in the germline V gene. The V segment lost 4 bases and the J segment 3 bases; nucleotides outside the gene matches: 13. The CDR3 protein is CASSSYRWSGETDTQYF. DNA for the CDR3: TGTGCCAGCAGCTCTTATCGGTGGAGCGGGGAAACAGATACGCAGTATTTT.

This clone was counted a few times. The chain couples TRBV28 to TRBJ2-1; no clear D gene. The ends were cut back, 5 bases at V and 0 bases at J, with 17 bases in the middle. The CDR3 is 17 residues long. Germline V gene data show CDR1 as MDHEN and CDR2 as SYDVKM. CDR3 loop: CASSRLAFQSSYNEQFF. The CDR3, as DNA: TGTGCCAGCAGTCGCTTGGCCTTCCAGAGCTCCTACAATGAGCAGTTCTTC.

The gene calls are TRBV5-6 and TRBJ1-3; tentative D call: TRBD1 (5 bases). V lost 4 bases to trimming and J lost 1 base, with 15 bases between them. This CDR3 has 16 amino acids. Germline-derived CDR1 and CDR2 are SGHDT and YYEEEE. CDR3 in amino acids: CASSLTAGSSGNTIYF. As DNA, the CDR3 is TGTGCCAGCAGCCTTACTGCAGGGAGTTCTGGAAACACCATATATTTT.

The chain has TRBV7-9 and TRBJ2-3; 7 positions agree with TRBD1. Germline-derived CDR1 and CDR2 are SEHNR and FQNEAQ (reference sequence). The CDR3 sequence is 15 residues long. With 5 bases clipped from V and 4 bases from J, the junction kept 9 bases outside the gene matches. In nucleotides, the CDR3 is TGTGCCAGCAGCCGGGACAGTTGGGGACCAGATACGCAGTATTTT. Translated, it gives CASSRDSWGPDTQYF.

The chain has TRBV19 and TRBJ2-2; D is ambiguous. V lost 3 bases and J 6 bases, leaving 8 bases between the germline ends. CDR3 length equals 13 residues. From germline, CDR1 is LNHDA and CDR2 SQIVND (reference sequence). The CDR3 sequence is CASSMGISGELFF. CDR3 bases: TGTGCCAGTAGTATGGGGATCTCCGGGGAGCTGTTTTTT.

This chain connects TRBV7-9 to TRBJ2-7, with D maybe TRBD2 (6 bases). The CDR3 loop spans 13 amino acids. The V gene's germline CDR1 is SEHNR and CDR2 FQNEAQ (reference sequence). Trimming removed 3 bases at V and 3 bases at J, with 9 bases between. The CDR3 loop reads CASSFRGDYEQYF. For the CDR3, the DNA is TGTGCCAGCAGCTTCCGCGGGGACTACGAGCAGTACTTC.

J is TRBJ2-7 and V is TRBV28; the D is unclear. Trimming stripped 2 bases from V and 6 bases from J, with 8 bases between. The germline gives CDR1 MDHEN, CDR2 SYDVKM. CDR3 length equals 12 residues. CDR3: CASSLAKGEQYF. The CDR3 nucleotides read TGTGCCAGCAGTTTAGCTAAGGGCGAGCAGTACTTC.

The chain couples TRBV5-6 to TRBJ2-3; no definite D call. Per the germline V gene, CDR1 is SGHDT and CDR2 is YYEEEE. Trimming removed 1 base from V and 1 base from J, with 4 bases in between. This CDR3 is 13 amino acids long. The CDR3 region is CASSLWGTDTQYF. Here the CDR3 DNA reads TGTGCCAGCAGCTTGTGGGGCACAGATACGCAGTATTTT.

The chain joins TRBV2 to TRBJ1-1, with 7 bases lining up with TRBD1. V was clipped by 7 bases and J by 0 bases; unmatched bases: 8. CDR3 length equals 15 residues. The V gene's germline CDR1 is SNHLY and CDR2 FYNNEI. Here the CDR3 DNA reads TGTGCCAGCATCCTAAGGGGGACAGTGAACACTGAAGCTTTCTTT. It specifies CASILRGTVNTEAFF.

This clone has a single count. The CDR3 nucleotides are TGCGCCAGCAGCACTTCAGGGACGGGCAATCAGCCCCAGCATTTT. This encodes CASSTSGTGNQPQHF. This chain links TRBV5-1 with TRBJ1-5, with a tentative D call TRBD1 (5 bases). V lost 4 bases, J lost 2 bases, and 13 bases lay in between. The germline V gene encodes CDR1 SGHRS and CDR2 YFSETQ. The CDR3 has 15 amino acids.

The chain carries TRBV7-3 and TRBJ2-3, with a tentative D call TRBD2 (6 bases). The CDR3 contains 14 residues. V was clipped by 5 bases and J by 5 bases, with 14 bases between them. CDR1 is SGHTA and CDR2 is FQGTGA in the germline V gene. CDR3: CASSKQPGGDTQYF. The CDR3 DNA reads TGTGCCAGCAGCAAACAACCCGGGGGAGATACGCAGTATTTT. Variable domain in full (rest from reference TRBV7-3 and TRBJ2-3): GAGVSQTPSNKVTEKGKYVELRCDPISGHTALYWYRQSLGQGPEFLIYFQGTGAADDSGLPNDRFFAVRPEGSVSTLKIQRTERGDSAVYLCASSKQPGGDTQYFGPGTRLTVL.

Within the sample, this clone is medium-sized. V gene TRBV11-2 combines with J gene TRBJ2-1; 10 bases are a match to TRBD2. There are 15 residues in the CDR3. V lost 5 bases, J lost 8 bases, and 9 bases stayed unmatched. CDR1 is SGHAT, CDR2 FQNNGV, per germline. CDR3 amino acids: CASSHQREGSDEQFF. The CDR3 DNA reads TGTGCCAGCAGCCATCAGCGGGAGGGTTCTGATGAGCAGTTCTTC.

The chain employs TRBV7-2 and TRBJ2-7, with 7 bases matching TRBD1. CDR1 is SGHTA, CDR2 FQGNSA, per germline. V shed 4 bases and J 3 bases; nucleotides not matched to a gene: 3. CDR3 length equals 13 residues. The CDR3 coding sequence is TGTGCCAGCAGCTCCGGGACAGTCTACGAGCAGTACTTC. It specifies CASSSGTVYEQYF.

On this clone itself: One end of the junction does not line up with germline, which may come from a read error. Other DNA sequences of this sample code for an identical CDR3. The chain uses TRBV19 and TRBJ2-6; D may match TRBD1 or TRBD2 (5 bases each). The CDR3 runs to 16 residues. CDR1 LNHDA and CDR2 SQIVND come from the germline V gene (reference sequence). The CDR3 region is CATSGTGSSGANVLTF. The CDR3, as DNA: TGTGCCACATCCGGGACCGGGTCCTCTGGGGCCAACGTTCTGACTTTC. Full variable domain (remainder filled in from reference TRBV19 and TRBJ2-6): DGGITQSPKYLFRKEGQNVTLSCEQNLNHDAMYWYRQDPGQGLRLIYYSQIVNDFQKGDIAEGYSVSREKKESFPLTVTSAQKNPTAFYLCATSGTGSSGANVLTFGAGSRLTVL.